These 19 T cell receptor beta chains originate from one sample sequenced in a study of regulatory T cells in long-lasting Graves disease. The TCR beta library used iRepertoire HTBI primers with Arm-PCR amplification of CDR3. TCRdb itself ran the multiplex PCR reads through MiXCR, one entry per CDR3 protein. The table lists about 530,000 distinct CDR3 sequences, about 16% of them singletons. The time point here: newly diagnosed GD, antithyroid drugs for less than 3 months. Construction of the TCR library relied on RNA isolated from PBMCs. These records were also assigned to another study, of T cells in Graves' hyperthyroidism and ophthalmopathy.

The source was peripheral blood mononuclear cells (PBMCs), collected at new diagnosis, from a patient treated with antithyroid drugs. These receptors were taken from a woman aged 35-65 years with Graves disease.

The sample holds a few counts of this clonotype. V gene TRBV18 combines with J gene TRBJ2-2; no firm D call. V was shortened by 6 bases and J by 0 bases, with 14 bases between the two germline ends. The CDR3 loop spans 16 amino acids. CDR1 and CDR2 (germline): KGHSH, LQKENI. DNA for the CDR3: TGTGCCAGCTCTCCGGGCCTGTTCGCGAACACCGGGGAGCTGTTTTTT. It specifies CASSPGLFANTGELFF.

This clonotype was detected many times. The CDR3 DNA reads as TGTGCCAGCAGGGAGGGACACATGAACACTGAAGCTTTCTTT. Encoded protein: CASREGHMNTEAFF. This sequence joins TRBV6-1 and TRBJ1-1; TRBD1 is a possible D gene (6 bases). This CDR3 region has 14 residues. Germline V gene lookup returns CDR1 MNHNS and CDR2 SASEGT. Trimming took 6 bases from V and 0 from J, leaving 11 bases between them.

This clonotype has a count of ten or more. This chain links TRBV3-1 with TRBJ2-3, with 10 bases that match TRBD2. Germline V gives CDR1 LGHDT, CDR2 YNNKEL (reference sequence). Trimming at V came to 4 bases and at J to 6 bases, leaving 7 bases not matched to a gene. This CDR3 contains 15 residues. As DNA, the CDR3 is TGTGCCAGCAGCCCGGGACTAGCGTACGGGGATACGCAGTATTTT. Amino acid sequence: CASSPGLAYGDTQYF.

The gene calls are TRBV30 and TRBJ2-2; no definite D call. The CDR3 has 16 amino acids. V lost 2 bases to trimming and J lost 5 bases, with 18 bases between them. Germline CDR1 GTSNPN, CDR2 SVGIG (reference sequence). In nucleotides, the CDR3 is TGTGCCTGGAGTCCCCGGCCTCTTGGTAGGACCGGGGAGCTGTTTTTT. Its translation: CAWSPRPLGRTGELFF.

This chain joins TRBV20-1 and TRBJ2-5; the match to TRBD2 covers 11 bases. Germline V gene lookup returns CDR1 DFQATT and CDR2 SNEGSKA (reference sequence). The trim removed 5 bases at V and 5 bases at J, leaving 10 bases unmatched. This CDR3 has 15 amino acids. The CDR3 bases are TGCAGTGCTCTACTAGCGGGGGCGTGGGGTGAGACCCAGTACTTC. Protein: CSALLAGAWGETQYF.

Ten or more counts support this clonotype. The V call is TRBV12-3 or TRBV12-4, the J call TRBJ1-1; D might be TRBD1 (5 bases). The CDR3 is 14 residues long. The ends were cut back, 5 bases at V and 1 base at J, with 11 bases in the middle. The DNA of the CDR3 is TGTGCCAGCAGTCTCAACACAGGGAACACTGAAGCTTTCTTT. Amino acid sequence: CASSLNTGNTEAFF.

This clonotype has ten or more counts. The V call is TRBV16, the J call TRBJ1-2; D possibly corresponds to TRBD1 (5 bases). The germline CDR1 and CDR2 sequences are KGHSY and FQNENV. The V end was cut by 4 bases, the J end by 6 bases, with 18 bases between. The CDR3 covers 15 residues. CDR3 sequence: CASSPNPGPPHGYTF. As DNA, the CDR3 is TGTGCCAGCAGCCCCAACCCGGGACCTCCACATGGCTACACCTTC.

The CDR3 DNA sequence: TGTGCCAGCAGCCTCGGCGGAGTAGCGGGGAGGGAGACCCAGTACTTC. Protein: CASSLGGVAGRETQYF. This chain uses TRBV7-9 with TRBJ2-5, with TRBD2 matching over 8 bases. From germline, CDR1 is SEHNR and CDR2 FQNEAQ (reference sequence). V was pared by 5 bases and J by 5 bases, with 13 bases of the junction left unmatched. The CDR3 contains 16 residues.

The chain links TRBV6-5 to TRBJ1-6, with D hard to call. The CDR3 loop spans 13 amino acids. V lost 0 bases, J lost 7 bases, and 4 bases lay in between. Germline V lookup: CDR1 MNHEY, CDR2 SVGAGI. The CDR3 protein is CASSYSRNSPLHF. CDR3 sequence (DNA): TGTGCCAGCAGTTACTCGAGGAATTCACCCCTCCACTTT.

This clonotype appeared a few times. This chain's CDR3 is CASTGLPSTGELFF. The DNA of the CDR3 is TGTGCCAGCACTGGCCTCCCCTCCACCGGGGAGCTGTTTTTT. The rearrangement links TRBV2 to TRBJ2-2; D gene uncertain. The CDR3 is 14 residues long. Trimming took off 7 bases at V and 4 bases at J, with 13 bases between the two ends. The germline CDR1 and CDR2 sequences are SNHLY and FYNNEI.

This clonotype was detected ten times or more. The V gene is TRBV3-1, the J gene TRBJ1-2; D is undetermined. The CDR3 sequence is 13 residues long. V was pared by 1 base and J by 4 bases, with 7 bases between. Germline loops: CDR1 LGHDT, CDR2 YNNKEL (reference sequence). The CDR3 loop reads CASSQGTGYGYTF. The DNA for the CDR3 is TGTGCCAGCAGCCAAGGGACCGGCTATGGCTACACCTTC.

This clonotype was seen ten or more times. V usage is TRBV3-1 and J usage is TRBJ1-1; D is ambiguous. The CDR3 totals 16 residues. Per the germline V gene, CDR1 is LGHDT and CDR2 is YNNKEL (reference sequence). The V gene lost 1 base and the J gene lost 0 bases, with 12 bases spanning the gap. In DNA form, the CDR3 reads TGTGCCAGCAGCCAAGTGTCGTTCGGTATGAACACTGAAGCTTTCTTT. It translates to CASSQVSFGMNTEAFF.

This clonotype was seen ten or more times. The chain employs TRBV7-3 and TRBJ2-5; D possibly corresponds to TRBD2 (7 bases). Trimming cost V 1 base and J 4 bases, with 13 bases left between them. The CDR3 covers 15 residues. CDR1 and CDR2 from the germline V gene are SGHTA and FQGTGA. DNA of the CDR3: TGTGCCAGCAGCTTAATCGGGGGGCCGGGAGAGACCCAGTACTTC. This codes for CASSLIGGPGETQYF.

Ten or more counts support this clonotype. The rearrangement uses TRBV6-1 and TRBJ1-4; weak D call: TRBD1 (6 bases). The CDR3 loop spans 15 amino acids. V lost 7 bases and J lost 8, with 20 bases in between. The germline gives CDR1 MNHNS, CDR2 SASEGT. The CDR3 DNA reads TGTGCCAGCACCCGAACAGGGACCAGCGGGGAAAAACTGTTTTTT. This codes for CASTRTGTSGEKLFF.

About this clonotype itself: This clone may be a read error of a much larger clone one base away. The chain employs TRBV11-2 and TRBJ2-5, with TRBD2 as a possible D gene (5 bases). The CDR3 is made up of 16 amino acids. Germline CDR1 and CDR2: SGHAT and FQNNGV. The V end was cut by 0 bases, the J end by 4 bases, with 15 bases between. DNA of the CDR3: TGTGCCAGCAGCTTAGAGCTGGGGAGAAAGACAGAGACCCAGTACTTC. This codes for CASSLELGRKTETQYF.

The chain links TRBV20-1 to TRBJ2-5; D is unresolved. CDR1 is DFQATT, CDR2 SNEGSKA, per germline (reference sequence). The CDR3 contains 10 residues. Trimming removed 6 bases at V and 4 bases at J, with 6 bases between. For the CDR3, the DNA is TGCAGTGCGAACAGAGAGACCCAGTACTTC. Protein: CSANRETQYF.

This clonotype appeared many times. The chain has TRBV11-3 and TRBJ2-7; D is perhaps TRBD1 or TRBD2 (5 bases each). Germline CDR1 is SGHNT and CDR2 is YENEEA. V lost 4 bases and J 3 bases, leaving 13 bases between the germline ends. The CDR3 is 14 residues long. CDR3 amino acids: CASSSGTDNYEQYF. The CDR3, as DNA: TGTGCCAGCAGCTCCGGGACCGATAACTACGAGCAGTACTTC.

This clonotype was detected ten times or more. V is TRBV28 and J is TRBJ1-1, with no clear D. Looked up from germline, CDR1 is MDHEN and CDR2 is SYDVKM. Trimming shortened V by 0 bases and J by 11 bases, and 19 bases separated the two germline ends. The CDR3 consists of 15 residues. CDR3 coding DNA: TGTGCCAGCAGTTTATGGGCTTGGTCAAACGTTGGGGCTTTCTTT. Amino acids: CASSLWAWSNVGAFF.

This clonotype was seen many times. Here the CDR3 reads CASSLADRGHGYTF. CDR3 DNA: TGTGCCAGCAGTTTAGCGGACAGGGGGCATGGCTACACCTTC. V is TRBV27 and J is TRBJ1-2, with 11 bases aligning to TRBD1. The CDR3 spans 14 residues. The germline V gene encodes CDR1 MNHEY and CDR2 SMNVEV (reference sequence). Trimming at V came to 2 bases and at J to 6 bases, leaving 2 bases not matched to a gene.